Below, 29 T cell receptor beta chains from the same sample are listed, as sequenced in a study of blood T cell repertoires in COVID-19 (TCRdb year 2020). The library was produced with the immunoSEQ multiplex PCR assay. TCRdb retrieved this table from immuneACCESS and kept in-frame rearrangements only. Not all clones are present; in checked studies, unresolved V genes account for under half, and no reason is known for the remainder. Counted in this sample were 250,000 or so clones; about nine tenths of them appeared once. The leading ten clones occupy roughly 1.6% of the sample. Sequencing used peripheral blood. The receptors originated from a woman between 40 and 50 years old who had recovered from COVID-19.

V gene TRBV5-1 combines with J gene TRBJ2-1, with TRBD2 matching 9 bases. With V trimmed by 2 bases and J by 6 bases, 6 bases remained unmatched. Germline V lookup: CDR1 SGHRS, CDR2 YFSETQ. The CDR3 has 15 residues. CDR3 bases: TGCGCCAGCAGCTTTACCGGGACTAGCTCCAATGAGCAGTTCTTC. It specifies CASSFTGTSSNEQFF.

In DNA form, the CDR3 reads TGTGCCAGCAGCGTGTACGGGACAGGGTACGTCAATGAGCAGTTCTTC. Its protein product is CASSVYGTGYVNEQFF. The gene calls are TRBV9 and TRBJ2-1; 9 positions agree with TRBD1. Germline trimming cut 2 bases from V and 6 bases from J; bases unmatched to any gene: 9. The CDR3 totals 16 residues. Germline V lookup: CDR1 SGDLS, CDR2 YYNGEE.

CDR3 nucleotide sequence: TGTGCCAGCAGTTTTATTGCAGGGGGCGGCTACACCTTC. It yields the protein CASSFIAGGGYTF. This rearrangement joins TRBV12-3 or TRBV12-4 to TRBJ1-2; 8 bases align to TRBD1. The CDR3 loop spans 13 amino acids. V was clipped by 3 bases and J by 8 bases; unmatched bases: 5.

With respect to this clone: This sample includes further DNA sequences coding for the same CDR3. The chain is built from TRBV7-2 and TRBJ1-4; D not certain. CDR1 and CDR2 from the germline V gene are SGHTA and FQGNSA. The length of the CDR3 is 14 residues. Trimming took 5 bases from V and 0 from J, leaving 7 bases between them. The CDR3: CASSLGPTNEKLFF. In nucleotides, the CDR3 is TGTGCCAGCAGCCTGGGCCCAACTAATGAAAAACTGTTTTTT.

The rearrangement links TRBV5-4 to TRBJ1-2; 9 bases are a match to TRBD1. J gave up 6 bases and V 1 base, and 7 bases lay outside the gene matches. The CDR3 length is 15 residues. CDR1 and CDR2 (germline): SGHNT, YYREEE (reference sequence). DNA for the CDR3: TGTGCCAGCAGCTTGTTGAACAGGGGGCGGGATGGCTACACCTTC. This translates into CASSLLNRGRDGYTF.

This clone was counted a few times. Other DNA sequences in the sample encode the same CDR3. V usage is TRBV29-1 and J usage is TRBJ2-7; TRBD2 might be the D (6 bases). With 6 bases removed from V and 0 bases from J, the gap between germline ends came to 9 bases. Germline CDR1 reads SQVTM; CDR2 reads ANQGSEA. The CDR3 extends over 12 amino acids. The CDR3 nucleotides read TGCAGCGTCGCCGGGAGCTCCTACGAGCAGTACTTC. Translating gives CSVAGSSYEQYF.

The chain recombines TRBV5-6 with TRBJ1-1; the match to TRBD1 covers 8 bases. V lost 0 bases to trimming and J lost 1 base; unmatched junction nucleotides: 2. The CDR3 is made up of 15 amino acids. Germline CDR1 SGHDT, CDR2 YYEEEE. The CDR3 coding sequence is TGTGCCAGCAGCTTGGTGGGGACAGGGAACACTGAAGCTTTCTTT. This codes for CASSLVGTGNTEAFF.

The rearrangement uses TRBV6-5 and TRBJ2-7; TRBD2 agrees at 9 bases. In germline, CDR1 is MNHEY, CDR2 SVGAGI. The CDR3 consists of 14 residues. The trim removed 2 bases at V and 6 bases at J, leaving 5 bases unmatched. The chain's CDR3 is CASSYRAGGLEQYF. The CDR3 DNA reads TGTGCCAGCAGTTACCGCGCGGGGGGGCTCGAGCAGTACTTC.

V is TRBV10-1 and J is TRBJ2-7; 7 bases are shared with TRBD1. The V and J ends lost 6 bases and 5 bases, in that order; junction bases with no gene match: 10. Germline assignment: CDR1 WNHNN and CDR2 SYGVQD (reference sequence). This CDR3 is 14 amino acids long. In nucleotides, the CDR3 is TGCGCCAGCAGCATTGGGGACAGTCGCAACGAGCAGTACTTC. This translates into CASSIGDSRNEQYF.

The chain links TRBV12-3 or TRBV12-4 to TRBJ1-6; no clear D gene. This CDR3 is 13 amino acids long. Trimming cost V 2 bases and J 5 bases, with 4 bases left between them. The CDR3 DNA is TGTGCCAGCAGTTTACGGGATAATTCACCCCTCCACTTT. Translation gives CASSLRDNSPLHF.

The rearrangement links TRBV7-2 to TRBJ2-3; D call uncertain. In germline, CDR1 is SGHTA, CDR2 FQGNSA. The germline V and J ends were trimmed by 1 base and 1 base, with 9 bases remaining between them. The CDR3 has 15 residues. The CDR3 DNA reads as TGTGCCAGCAGCTTAGTCTACGCTGGCACAGATACGCAGTATTTT. Translation gives CASSLVYAGTDTQYF.

The chain employs TRBV7-2 and TRBJ2-5, with TRBD2 matching over 9 bases. The CDR3 length is 15 residues. The junction had 6 bases not matched to a gene; V was cut back by 0 bases and J by 7 bases. In germline, CDR1 is SGHTA, CDR2 FQGNSA. This chain's CDR3 is CASSLAVASGVTQYF. The CDR3 DNA sequence: TGTGCCAGCAGCTTAGCGGTGGCTAGCGGGGTGACCCAGTACTTC. Looking up the rest from reference TRBV7-2 and TRBJ2-5 gives the full variable domain: GAGVSQSPSNKVTEKGKDVELRCDPISGHTALYWYRQSLGQGLEFLIYFQGNSAPDKSGLPSDRFSAERTGGSVSTLTIQRTQQEDSAVYLCASSLAVASGVTQYFGPGTRLLVL.

Only a few counts were recorded for this clone. This rearrangement joins TRBV3-1 (or the pseudogene TRBV3-2) to TRBJ2-7; 7 nucleotides align to TRBD2. Germline V lookup: CDR1 LGHDT, CDR2 YNNKEL (reference sequence). CDR3 size: 14 residues. The trim removed 6 bases at V and 6 bases at J, leaving 11 bases unmatched. CDR3 protein: CASSPDLGRAEQYF. CDR3 DNA: TGTGCCAGCAGTCCGGATCTGGGGAGGGCCGAGCAGTACTTC.

The chain uses TRBV5-4 and TRBJ2-3, with a weak D call TRBD1 (6 bases). Germline assignment: CDR1 SGHNT and CDR2 YYREEE (reference sequence). V was shortened by 4 bases and J by 1 base, with 13 bases between the two germline ends. The CDR3 covers 15 residues. Here the CDR3 DNA reads TGTGCCAGCAGCCCGGAAGGGGGTCGCACAGATACGCAGTATTTT. This sequence encodes CASSPEGGRTDTQYF.

The genes are TRBV9 and TRBJ2-7, with a possible D match to TRBD1 (6 bases). The CDR3 has 14 amino acids. V dropped 2 bases and J dropped 2 bases, with 11 bases sitting between them. Germline-derived CDR1 and CDR2 are SGDLS and YYNGEE. The CDR3 loop is CASSVGTRTYEQYF. CDR3 DNA sequence: TGTGCCAGCAGCGTCGGGACACGTACCTACGAGCAGTACTTC.

The table lists this clone with a count of one. Other DNA sequences in the same sample also yield this CDR3. The chain couples TRBV7-9 to TRBJ1-2; 10 bases map to TRBD1. The germline gives CDR1 SEHNR, CDR2 FQNEAQ (reference sequence). The CDR3 is 14 amino acids. The J segment lost 3 bases and the V segment lost 5 bases, leaving 3 bases of the junction unmatched. CDR3 in amino acids: CASSPGTGDYGYTF. CDR3 bases: TGTGCCAGCAGCCCTGGGACAGGGGACTATGGCTACACCTTC.

The chain carries TRBV4-1 and TRBJ1-4; the D gene is possibly TRBD1 (5 bases). This CDR3 comprises 13 residues. V was shortened by 4 bases and J by 7 bases, with 10 bases between the two germline ends. Per the germline V gene, CDR1 is MGHRA and CDR2 is YSYEKL. The CDR3 nucleotides are TGCGCCAGCAGCCGACAGACTGTTGAAAAACTGTTTTTT. Amino acid sequence: CASSRQTVEKLFF.

The chain combines TRBV15 with TRBJ1-5, with D possibly matching TRBD1 (5 bases). The CDR3 length is 12 residues. The germline CDR1 and CDR2 sequences are LNHNV and YYDKDF (reference sequence). Trimming left V 4 bases short and J 11 bases short, with 12 bases between. The CDR3: CATSNLPGAQHF. In DNA form, the CDR3 reads TGTGCCACCAGCAATCTCCCGGGGGCCCAGCATTTT.

This chain connects TRBV4-2 to TRBJ2-5; D perhaps matches TRBD2 (7 bases). Germline CDR1 reads LGHNA; CDR2 reads YNFKEQ. The CDR3 totals 14 residues. V was cut by 4 bases and J by 7 bases, with 16 bases left in between. For the CDR3, the DNA is TGTGCCAGCAGCCCCGGGGGGCTACGCGGGACCCAGTACTTC. Translating it yields CASSPGGLRGTQYF.

This chain connects TRBV19 to TRBJ1-1, with unresolved D. Looked up from germline, CDR1 is LNHDA and CDR2 is SQIVND (reference sequence). V dropped 3 bases and J dropped 4 bases, with 9 bases sitting between them. The CDR3 sequence is 13 residues long. The CDR3 bases are TGTGCCAGTAGTATCCTAGGTCGCACTGAAGCTTTCTTT. Its translation is CASSILGRTEAFF.

The rearrangement links TRBV25-1 to TRBJ2-7, with D perhaps TRBD1 (6 bases). This CDR3 is 18 amino acids long. V lost 0 bases to trimming and J lost 0 bases, with 18 bases between them. CDR1 MGHDK and CDR2 SYGVNS come from the germline V gene. DNA for the CDR3: TGTGCCAGCAGTGAATATGCCCTCCGGGACATGGACTCCTACGAGCAGTACTTC. This encodes CASSEYALRDMDSYEQYF.

In regard to this clone: A clone one base away is much larger, so this may be a read error. This rearrangement joins TRBV27 to TRBJ1-2; 9 bases line up with TRBD1. CDR1 is MNHEY, CDR2 SMNVEV, per germline (reference sequence). The V gene end was trimmed by 5 bases and the J gene end by 4 bases; junction bases not matched to a gene: 2. CDR3 length: 13 residues. The CDR3, as DNA: TGTGCCAGCAGTCCGGACAGGGGCTATGGCTACACCTTC. Its protein product is CASSPDRGYGYTF.

The chain combines TRBV27 with TRBJ1-1; possible D gene TRBD1, 5 bases. The length of the CDR3 is 12 residues. The V gene lost 4 bases and the J gene lost 10 bases, with 13 bases spanning the gap. From germline, CDR1 is MNHEY and CDR2 SMNVEV (reference sequence). The CDR3 nucleotides read TGTGCCAGCAGTTCGGGGGAATCGGCAGCTTTCTTT. The encoded protein is CASSSGESAAFF.

This chain links TRBV4-2 with TRBJ2-2; 11 nucleotides align to TRBD2. The ends lost 3 bases at V and 4 bases at J; junction bases unmatched: 7. The CDR3 spans 17 residues. Germline V CDR1 and CDR2: LGHNA, YNFKEQ. The CDR3 spells CASSQSRLAGLTGELFF. The CDR3 DNA reads TGTGCCAGCAGCCAGTCCCGACTAGCGGGGCTCACCGGGGAGCTGTTTTTT.

The CDR3 DNA is TGTGCCAGCAGCTACCAGGGAGGGTACACCTACGAGCAGTACTTC. As protein: CASSYQGGYTYEQYF. This rearrangement joins TRBV7-2 to TRBJ2-7, with 7 positions matching TRBD2. This CDR3 comprises 15 residues. Germline V gene sequence: CDR1 SGHTA, CDR2 FQGNSA. Trimming cost V 4 bases and J 2 bases; bases outside gene matches: 8.

The chain combines TRBV21-1 with TRBJ2-5; the DNA was not used to check the table's D call, TRBD2. TRBV21-1 is a known pseudogene. The CDR3 runs 13 residues. The CDR3 DNA sequence: TGTGCCGCGCCTCGGGAGTACCAAGAGACCCAGTACTTC. Translating gives CAAPREYQETQYF.

V usage is TRBV2 and J usage is TRBJ2-5, with 8 bases aligning to TRBD2. Germline V gene data show CDR1 as SNHLY and CDR2 as FYNNEI. The CDR3 is 17 amino acids. Losses at the gene ends were 3 bases for V and 1 base for J; bases not matched to a gene: 10. In DNA form, the CDR3 reads TGTGCCAGCAGTGAGAACACCCTAGGGACTAGCCAAGAGACCCAGTACTTC. It yields the protein CASSENTLGTSQETQYF.

This clone was counted a few times. V and J are TRBV6-6 and TRBJ1-4; TRBD1 aligns across 7 bases. The CDR3 has 15 amino acids. Unmatched junction bases numbered 12, after V lost 6 bases and J lost 8 bases. CDR1 is MNHNY, CDR2 SVGAGI, per germline (reference sequence). The CDR3 protein is CASSAQGKVTEKLFF. DNA for the CDR3: TGTGCCAGCAGCGCACAGGGGAAGGTAACGGAAAAACTGTTTTTT.

CDR3 protein: CASSLVAGQENTEAFF. The CDR3 nucleotides read TGTGCCAGCAGCCTGGTGGCGGGACAGGAGAACACTGAAGCTTTCTTT. The chain has TRBV4-2 and TRBJ1-1; the match to TRBD1 covers 8 bases. The CDR3 contains 16 residues. V dropped 4 bases and J dropped 1; count of bases not matched to a gene: 8. Germline V gives CDR1 LGHNA, CDR2 YNFKEQ.